These 19 T cell receptor beta chains originate from one sample sequenced in a study of T cells of healthy individuals. TCRdb re-analysed the 5' RACE reads in MiXCR, keeping a single row per CDR3 protein. The sample has 38,000 or so distinct CDR3 sequences, around 4.5% seen once; the top ten hold about 10%. The receptors derive from a human donor in good health.

This clonotype came up many times. The chain joins TRBV20-1 to TRBJ2-3, with 11 bases fitting TRBD1. V trimming: 6 bases; J trimming: 4 bases; junction bases outside the gene matches: 9. CDR3 length equals 15 residues. Per the germline V gene, CDR1 is DFQATT and CDR2 is SNEGSKA (reference sequence). CDR3 sequence (DNA): TGCAGTGCGCACGCCGGGACAGGGGGGCCAGATACGCAGTATTTT. This codes for CSAHAGTGGPDTQYF.

The V gene is TRBV7-6, the J gene TRBJ2-7, with 10 positions matching TRBD1. Trimming removed 5 bases from V and 1 base from J; junction bases left unmatched: 5. Germline CDR1 reads SGHVS; CDR2 reads FNYEAQ. This CDR3 spans 15 amino acids. The CDR3 bases are TGTGCCAGCAGCGCAGGGACAGGGGTATCCTACGAGCAGTACTTC. It specifies CASSAGTGVSYEQYF. The full variable domain, rest sourced from reference TRBV7-6 and TRBJ2-7, is GAGVSQSPRYKVTKRGQDVALRCDPISGHVSLYWYRQALGQGPEFLTYFNYEAQQDKSGLPNDRFSAERPEGSISTLTIQRTEQRDSAMYRCASSAGTGVSYEQYFGPGTRLTVT.

This clonotype was seen repeatedly, ten times or more. The chain is built from TRBV6-5 and TRBJ2-5; 7 nucleotides align to TRBD2. V trimming: 1 base; J trimming: 5 bases; junction bases outside the gene matches: 10. The germline V gene encodes CDR1 MNHEY and CDR2 SVGAGI. This CDR3 is 16 amino acids long. CDR3 DNA: TGTGCCAGCAGTTACTACGGGCACACCGGGAGGGAGACCCAGTACTTC. Translation gives CASSYYGHTGRETQYF.

The rearrangement joins TRBV29-1 to TRBJ2-5; 9 nucleotides match TRBD1. CDR1 SQVTM and CDR2 ANQGSEA come from the germline V gene. The V and J ends lost 5 bases and 5 bases, in that order; junction bases with no gene match: 6. This CDR3 is 13 amino acids long. Here the CDR3 reads CSVLGQGRETQYF. In DNA, the CDR3 is TGCAGCGTTCTCGGACAGGGGAGGGAGACCCAGTACTTC.

This chain uses TRBV11-3 with TRBJ2-7; TRBD1 aligns across 9 bases. The CDR3 contains 12 residues. V lost 5 bases, J lost 5 bases, and 1 base stayed unmatched. Germline CDR1 and CDR2: SGHNT and YENEEA. DNA of the CDR3: TGTGCCAGCAGCCGGGACAGGGACGAGCAGTACTTC. Translation: CASSRDRDEQYF.

Ten or more counts support this clonotype. The chain is built from TRBV7-2 and TRBJ1-6; no clear D. Between the trimmed V and J ends, which lost 2 bases and 7 bases, there was a span of 3 bases. The V gene's germline CDR1 is SGHTA and CDR2 FQGNSA. The CDR3 runs 12 residues. The CDR3: CASSLNNSPLHF. In nucleotides, the CDR3 is TGTGCCAGCAGCTTAAACAATTCACCCCTCCACTTT.

The chain recombines TRBV7-3 with TRBJ2-1; tentatively, D is TRBD2 (5 bases). Germline V CDR1 and CDR2: SGHTA, FQGTGA. V shed 5 bases and J shed 1 base, with 12 bases lying between them. The CDR3 has 15 amino acids. The CDR3 bases are TGTGCCAGCAGCCCATCAACTAGGTCCTACAATGAGCAGTTCTTC. Amino acids: CASSPSTRSYNEQFF.

This clonotype was counted between two and nine times. The V and J genes are TRBV4-2 and TRBJ2-3, with D possibly being TRBD2 (5 bases). V was shortened by 4 bases and J by 6 bases, with 23 bases between the two germline ends. The CDR3 consists of 17 residues. Per germline, CDR1 LGHNA and CDR2 YNFKEQ. As DNA, the CDR3 is TGTGCCAGCAGCCTAACTAGTGAGGGTATGGTTTCGGATACGCAGTATTTT. It is translated as CASSLTSEGMVSDTQYF.

This chain links TRBV7-8 with TRBJ2-5; unclear D gene. This CDR3 comprises 12 residues. With 5 bases removed from V and 9 bases from J, the gap between germline ends came to 13 bases. Per the germline V gene, CDR1 is SGHVS and CDR2 is FQNEAQ. CDR3 bases: TGTGCCAGCAGCGCGACTTTGCAGTCCCAGTACTTC. Protein product: CASSATLQSQYF.

In its sample, this clonotype was seen many times. The chain carries TRBV2 and TRBJ1-6, with 8 bases that match TRBD1. V lost 5 bases to trimming and J lost 6 bases; unmatched junction nucleotides: 9. Germline loops: CDR1 SNHLY, CDR2 FYNNEI. The length of the CDR3 is 16 residues. The CDR3 region is CASSLDRASVNSPLHF. For the CDR3, the DNA is TGTGCCAGCAGTTTGGACAGGGCCTCCGTTAATTCACCCCTCCACTTT.

The V and J genes are TRBV9 and TRBJ1-1; D gene unclear. From germline, CDR1 is SGDLS and CDR2 YYNGEE. V gave up 0 bases and J gave up 6 bases, with 9 bases separating them. This CDR3 has 13 amino acids. The CDR3 here is CASSVGAGAEAFF. The DNA of the CDR3 is TGTGCCAGCAGCGTAGGAGCAGGCGCTGAAGCTTTCTTT.

In this sample, this clonotype turned up many times. CDR3 region: CSATSTGGQPQHF. CDR3 coding DNA: TGCAGTGCTACTTCCACAGGGGGTCAGCCCCAGCATTTT. The chain carries TRBV20-1 and TRBJ1-5, with 8 bases identical to TRBD1. The CDR3 sequence is 13 residues long. Trimming cost V 4 bases and J 6 bases; bases outside gene matches: 5. The germline V gene encodes CDR1 DFQATT and CDR2 SNEGSKA (reference sequence).

This clonotype was detected only a few times. The CDR3 region is CSARDWGKAGGLKETQYF. The CDR3 nucleotides are TGCAGTGCTAGAGATTGGGGAAAAGCGGGAGGGCTCAAAGAGACCCAGTACTTC. This chain links TRBV20-1 with TRBJ2-5; 10 nucleotides match TRBD2. CDR3 length: 18 amino acids. With 0 bases clipped from V and 3 bases from J, the junction kept 13 bases outside the gene matches. Germline CDR1 is DFQATT and CDR2 is SNEGSKA (reference sequence).

This clonotype appeared many times. V usage is TRBV10-3 and J usage is TRBJ1-4, with a tentative D call TRBD1 (5 bases). The germline gives CDR1 ENHRY, CDR2 SYGVKD. Trimming cost V 6 bases and J 4 bases, with 12 bases left between them. The CDR3 consists of 14 residues. The CDR3 protein is CAIRPGTDNEKLFF. In nucleotides, the CDR3 is TGTGCCATCAGACCCGGGACGGATAATGAAAAACTGTTTTTT.

The sample holds a few counts of this clonotype. The chain carries TRBV11-2 and TRBJ2-7; TRBD1 matches at 8 bases. Germline V gene data show CDR1 as SGHAT and CDR2 as FQNNGV. Germline trimming cut 1 base from V and 3 bases from J; bases unmatched to any gene: 5. The CDR3 runs to 15 residues. CDR3 amino acids: CASSLGGQAYYEQYF. CDR3 sequence (DNA): TGTGCCAGCAGCTTAGGGGGACAGGCCTACTACGAGCAGTACTTC.

In its sample, this clonotype was seen many times. The chain is built from TRBV11-1 and TRBJ2-7, with no clear D. Trimming stripped 2 bases from V and 1 base from J, with 12 bases between. CDR1 is SGHAT and CDR2 is FQDESV in the germline V gene (reference sequence). The CDR3 extends over 15 amino acids. The CDR3 coding sequence is TGTGCCAGCAGCTTATATGCGCAAGGTTCCTACGAGCAGTACTTC. It yields the protein CASSLYAQGSYEQYF. The full variable domain, rest sourced from reference TRBV11-1 and TRBJ2-7, is EAEVAQSPRYKITEKSQAVAFWCDPISGHATLYWYRQILGQGPELLVQFQDESVVDDSQLPKDRFSAERLKGVDSTLKIQPAELGDSAMYLCASSLYAQGSYEQYFGPGTRLTVT.

In this sample, this clonotype turned up many times. The chain links TRBV5-8 to TRBJ2-5; possibly TRBD1 or TRBD2 for D (5 bases each). The CDR3 length is 20 residues. V was cut by 5 bases and J by 2 bases, with 31 bases left in between. Germline values: CDR1 SGHTS, CDR2 YDEGEE. CDR3 protein: CASSSRPYSGWGSRQETQYF. In DNA form, the CDR3 reads TGTGCCAGCAGTTCGCGCCCCTACAGCGGTTGGGGGAGTAGGCAAGAGACCCAGTACTTC.

For this clonotype: A much larger clone differs by one base, so this may be a read error. CDR3 loop: CAGSGQLNQPQHF. The DNA of the CDR3 is TGTGCCGGCAGCGGACAGCTTAATCAGCCCCAGCATTTT. This chain links TRBV7-2 with TRBJ1-5; perhaps TRBD1 as D (6 bases). Germline V gene sequence: CDR1 SGHTA, CDR2 FQGNSA. CDR3 size: 13 residues.

This clonotype was recorded many times. The CDR3 region is CASSKEPAEGSTDTQYF. In DNA, the CDR3 is TGTGCCAGCAGCAAAGAACCAGCGGAAGGGAGCACAGATACGCAGTATTTT. This sequence joins TRBV21-1 and TRBJ2-3; the listed D gene, TRBD2, was not tested against the DNA. TRBV21-1 is tagged as a pseudogene. CDR3 length equals 17 residues.